This T cell receptor beta chain emerged from a study of blood T cells in healthy people across ages. Study-wide points: With naive T cell percentage, TCR beta diversity showed a strong correlation.

For the second PCR, which ran for about 6 to 11 cycles, a sample-barcoded 5' primer and a J-beta primer mix were used. Every molecule of cDNA carried a tag from a template-switch adaptor with 12 random nucleotides. One entry per CDR3 protein results from TCRdb running MiXCR on the 5' RACE reads. The sample carries 450,000 to 600,000 distinct CDR3 sequences, about 27% recorded once. This CDR3 region has 11 residues. V lost 11 bases to trimming and J lost 7 bases, with 12 bases between them. Germline lookup yields CDR1 ENHRY and CDR2 SYGVKD. This clonotype was observed a few times. Its specificity is unknown. These same records also appear under a second study, on T cells of mothers and their children. That work contributes: Input to cDNA synthesis comprised all extracted RNA, at a ratio of about 1.5 ug per 15 ul.

The sequence was collected from a boy between 2 and 10 years old in good health. Input material: blood. V usage is TRBV10-3 and J usage is TRBJ2-1; perhaps TRBD2 as D (6 bases). CDR3 nucleotides: TGTGCCTCGGGACTGATGAATGAGCAGTTCTTC. This translates into CASGLMNEQFF.